This entry lists 7 T cell receptor beta chains sequenced from one sample in a study of T-cell reconstitution after alpha-beta-depleted transplantation in children. Library preparation (for TCRbeta) was performed with unique molecular identifiers. MiXCR, run by TCRdb on the PCR reads, gives a single entry per CDR3 protein. There are about 540,000 distinct CDR3 sequences in the sample; around 16% occur only once, and 3% to 3.5% lies in the top ten. The sequencing used PBMCs from the stem cell graft donor, collected from the stem cell graft. The receptors come from a human donor who donated a stem cell graft to a child with acute lymphoblastic leukemia.

The gene calls are TRBV3-1 and TRBJ2-4; D not certain. This CDR3 is 15 amino acids long. Germline loops: CDR1 LGHDT, CDR2 YNNKEL (reference sequence). V lost 1 base to trimming and J lost 0 bases, with 7 bases between them. The chain's CDR3 is CASSQGLLAKNIQYF. In DNA form, the CDR3 reads TGTGCCAGCAGCCAAGGGCTACTAGCCAAAAACATTCAGTACTTC. The full variable domain, its missing parts supplied by reference TRBV3-1 and TRBJ2-4, is DTAVSQTPKYLVTQMGNDKSIKCEQNLGHDTMYWYKQDSKKFLKIMFSYNNKELIINETVPNRFSPKSPDKAHLNLHINSLELGDSAVYFCASSQGLLAKNIQYFGAGTRLSVL.

This clonotype appeared a few times. The CDR3 DNA follows: TGCGCCAGCGCCTCACTGGACAGAGCTAACTATGGCTACACCTTC. It specifies CASASLDRANYGYTF. This rearrangement joins TRBV5-1 to TRBJ1-2, with D possibly being TRBD1 (6 bases). Between the trimmed V and J ends, which lost 7 bases and 0 bases, there was a span of 16 bases. Germline lookup yields CDR1 SGHRS and CDR2 YFSETQ. This CDR3 is built from 15 residues.

This clonotype came up a few times. V is TRBV12-3 or TRBV12-4 and J is TRBJ1-3; the D gene is possibly TRBD1 (5 bases). The CDR3 consists of 16 residues. V dropped 3 bases and J dropped 0 bases, with 12 bases sitting between them. CDR3 protein: CASSFVGEPSGNTIYF. CDR3 sequence (DNA): TGTGCCAGCAGTTTCGTAGGGGAACCCTCTGGAAACACCATATATTTT.

This clonotype occurred a few times. The gene calls are TRBV5-4 and TRBJ2-5, with D maybe TRBD2 (6 bases). Trimming took off 0 bases at V and 9 bases at J, with 21 bases between the two ends. The CDR3 consists of 16 residues. CDR1 is SGHNT, CDR2 YYREEE, per germline (reference sequence). The CDR3 nucleotides read TGTGCCAGCAGCTTGGGTTTAGCGGCCGGGAACACGGCCCAGTACTTC. This gives the protein CASSLGLAAGNTAQYF.

This clonotype was counted between two and nine times. The V gene is TRBV4-1, the J gene TRBJ2-5, with 7 bases aligning to TRBD2. Unmatched junction bases numbered 5, after V lost 0 bases and J lost 4 bases. The germline CDR1 and CDR2 sequences are MGHRA and YSYEKL. The CDR3 covers 15 residues. The CDR3 nucleotides read TGCGCCAGCAGCCAAGATCGGGAGGTGGGAGAGACCCAGTACTTC. Translating it yields CASSQDREVGETQYF.

This clonotype was observed a handful of times. J is TRBJ2-3 and V is TRBV6-5; the match to TRBD2 covers 7 bases. The germline V gene encodes CDR1 MNHEY and CDR2 SVGAGI. This CDR3 is built from 16 residues. The junction had 7 bases not matched to a gene; V was cut back by 2 bases and J by 2 bases. As DNA, the CDR3 is TGTGCCAGCAGTTACAGTCTAGCGGAGCCCACAGATACGCAGTATTTT. Amino acids: CASSYSLAEPTDTQYF.

The CDR3 region has the DNA TGTGCCAGCAGTTTATCTGAGACAGGGCCCTACAATGAGCAGTTCTTC. It yields the protein CASSLSETGPYNEQFF. This chain uses TRBV27 with TRBJ2-1, with 7 bases fitting TRBD1. CDR1 and CDR2 from the germline V gene are MNHEY and SMNVEV (reference sequence). There are 16 residues in the CDR3. V shed 0 bases, J shed 2 bases, and the junction held 4 bases outside the gene matches.